This TCR beta chain is from a study of blood T cell repertoires in COVID-19. Generated by immunoSEQ multiplex PCR, the TCRdb table keeps only in-frame clones and is missing some. Of 150,000 to 200,000 clones in the sample, 70% to 90% are singletons; the top ten hold 4.5% to 7.5%. The CDR3 sequence is 12 residues long. The J segment lost 5 bases and the V segment lost 6 bases, leaving 1 base of the junction unmatched. Germline assignment: CDR1 GTSNPN and CDR2 SVGIG (reference sequence). What was sequenced was PBMCs or T cells enriched from blood (not recorded which). The sequence derives from a man in his forties or fifties who had recovered from COVID-19. This chain uses TRBV30 with TRBJ1-4; TRBD1 aligns across 9 bases. CDR3 region: CACDRGNEKLFF. The CDR3 coding sequence is TGTGCCTGCGACAGGGGGAATGAAAAACTGTTTTTT.